Many counts were recorded for the clone carrying this T cell receptor beta chain. The sample originates from a study of patients and donors after allogeneic stem cell transplantation. TCRdb re-analysed the RT-PCR reads in MiXCR, keeping a single row per CDR3 protein. The table includes hundreds of thousands of distinct CDR3 sequences, roughly 15% detected once. Sequencing input: blood, either unsorted or a sorted T cell fraction (not recorded which). This receptor was obtained from a human donor who was either an allogeneic HSCT recipient or a stem cell or donor lymphocyte infusion donor (not recorded which). It is not recorded whose cells these are; they may come from a transplant donor.

CDR3 sequence (DNA): TGTGCCAGCAGTTTTCCAGTGGGTGAAGCTTTCTTT. This sequence encodes CASSFPVGEAFF. The chain recombines TRBV12-3 or TRBV12-4 with TRBJ1-1; D is unclear. V was shortened by 3 bases and J by 7 bases, with 9 bases between the two germline ends. The CDR3 is made up of 12 amino acids.